Listed below are T cell receptor beta chains from one sample, sequenced in a study of T-cell memory formation after mild COVID-19. TCRdb re-called the 5' RACE reads through MiXCR, storing one row per CDR3 protein. The sample has around 400,000 distinct CDR3 sequences; 20% to 25% are singletons. The sample was PBMCs or a T cell subset sorted from them (not recorded which). The origin of the receptors is an adult woman who had mild COVID-19 (a few samples of this study predate the infection). Cell type and time point are not known. Both conserved end residues are part of each CDR3. A D gene is named only where the DNA matches it firmly. The listing skips clone size in some rows; elsewhere it reads once, few, many or a size class.

TRBV20-1	TRBD1	-	TRBJ1-1	CSATTGVNTEAFF	TGCAGTGCTACGACAGGGGTGAACACTGAAGCTTTCTTT
TRBV11-2	TRBD2	few	TRBJ2-7	CASSSREGSGPRGEQYF	TGTGCCAGCAGCTCCCGTGAGGGTAGCGGGCCGCGTGGGGAGCAGTACTTC
TRBV18	TRBD1	-	TRBJ1-1	CASSKKQGAGTEAFF	TGTGCCAGCTCGAAAAAGCAGGGGGCTGGGACTGAAGCTTTCTTT
TRBV5-4	-	few	TRBJ2-3	CASSLDGTADTQYF	TGTGCCAGCAGCTTGGACGGCACCGCAGATACGCAGTATTTT
TRBV7-9	TRBD2	few	TRBJ2-3	CASSHGRGTGDTQYF	TGTGCCAGCAGCCACGGGCGGGGGACGGGGGATACGCAGTATTTT
TRBV9	TRBD2	-	TRBJ2-1	CASSGGTSGIWNEQFF	TGTGCCAGCAGCGGCGGGACTAGCGGGATTTGGAATGAGCAGTTCTTC
TRBV7-9	TRBD1	-	TRBJ2-1	CASSSGGQYNEQFF	TGTGCCAGCAGTTCAGGGGGACAATACAATGAGCAGTTCTTC
TRBV11-2	TRBD2	few	TRBJ2-3	CASSLLAGGVGGDTQYF	TGTGCCAGCAGCTTACTAGCGGGAGGCGTCGGGGGAGATACGCAGTATTTT
TRBV7-8	-	few	TRBJ2-7	CASSLLSEQYF	TGTGCCAGCAGCTTACTGTCCGAGCAGTACTTC
TRBV7-2	TRBD2	few	TRBJ2-3	CASSLGFSGTQDTQYF	TGTGCCAGCAGCTTAGGATTCAGCGGGACCCAAGATACGCAGTATTTT
TRBV10-3	-	few	TRBJ2-2	CAIRASTRRVYRIPNTGELFF	TGTGCCATCAGAGCATCCACCCGCCGGGTCTACAGGATCCCGAACACCGGGGAGCTGTTTTTT
TRBV7-6	-	few	TRBJ2-3	CASSLMAGAGSDTQYF	TGTGCCAGCAGCTTAATGGCGGGGGCGGGCTCAGATACGCAGTATTTT
TRBV19	TRBD1	-	TRBJ2-7	CASSLRTGWYEQYF	TGTGCCAGTAGTCTCCGGACAGGGTGGTACGAGCAGTACTTC
TRBV7-9	-	few	TRBJ1-1	CASSLWTEAFF	TGTGCCAGCAGCTTATGGACTGAAGCTTTCTTT
TRBV7-2	TRBD2	few	TRBJ2-7	CASSAGDGYEQYF	TGTGCCAGCTCCGCGGGGGATGGGTACGAGCAGTACTTC
TRBV12-3/TRBV12-4	TRBD1	-	TRBJ2-7	CASSPPGQVRSYEQYF	TGTGCCAGCAGTCCTCCGGGACAGGTCCGCTCCTACGAGCAGTACTTC
TRBV20-1	TRBD2	-	TRBJ2-3	CSALTSSGGAKDTQYF	TGCAGTGCCCTCACCTCTAGCGGGGGGGCCAAAGATACGCAGTATTTT
TRBV14	TRBD1	few	TRBJ1-2	CASSQLQQGRSGYTF	TGTGCCAGCAGCCAACTTCAACAGGGGAGGAGTGGCTACACCTTC
TRBV23-1	-	-	TRBJ1-5	CASSPPARGNQPQHF	TGCGCCAGCAGTCCGCCGGCCAGGGGCAATCAGCCCCAGCATTTT
TRBV7-3	TRBD2	-	TRBJ2-3	CASSTGTSGPTDTQYF	TGTGCCAGCAGCACAGGGACTAGCGGTCCCACAGATACGCAGTATTTT
TRBV20-1	-	-	TRBJ2-2	CSAPWGTGELFF	TGCAGTGCGCCTTGGGGCACCGGGGAGCTGTTTTTT
TRBV3-1	TRBD1	few	TRBJ2-5	CASSQDKVMVWDSQETQYF	TGTGCCAGCAGCCAAGATAAAGTGATGGTTTGGGACAGCCAAGAGACCCAGTACTTC
TRBV12-3/TRBV12-4	-	few	TRBJ2-5	CASSLNREETQYF	TGTGCCAGCAGTTTAAACAGGGAAGAGACCCAGTACTTC
TRBV2	-	-	TRBJ1-5	CASQGLVSNQPQHF	TGTGCCAGTCAGGGTCTGGTTAGCAATCAGCCCCAGCATTTT
TRBV20-1	-	few	TRBJ1-3	CSATGTAGNTIYF	TGCAGTGCGACCGGGACCGCAGGAAACACCATATATTTT
TRBV4-2	-	-	TRBJ2-6	CASSQVVGQGLFIGANVLTF	TGTGCCAGCAGCCAAGTTGTTGGCCAGGGGCTTTTTATCGGGGCCAACGTCCTGACTTTC
TRBV7-2	TRBD2	few	TRBJ2-3	CASSRWTSGYEPTDTQYF	TGTGCCAGCAGCCGATGGACTAGCGGTTACGAACCCACAGATACGCAGTATTTT
TRBV7-2	TRBD2	-	TRBJ2-3	CASSLFYGGGSTDTQYF	TGTGCCAGCAGCTTATTCTATGGGGGAGGGTCCACAGATACGCAGTATTTT
TRBV2	TRBD1	-	TRBJ1-6	CASIPGQNNSPLHF	TGTGCCAGCATTCCGGGACAGAATAATTCACCCCTCCACTTT
TRBV6-5	TRBD1	-	TRBJ2-5	CASRPWTGNQETQYF	TGTGCCAGCAGACCTTGGACAGGGAACCAAGAGACCCAGTACTTC
TRBV4-3	TRBD1	-	TRBJ1-4	CASSRRQGLGVEKLFF	TGCGCCAGCAGCCGAAGACAGGGGTTGGGGGTTGAAAAACTGTTTTTT
TRBV14	-	few	TRBJ1-1	CASSQGGFTEAFF	TGTGCCAGCAGCCAAGGCGGTTTCACTGAAGCTTTCTTT
TRBV11-3	-	once	TRBJ1-2	CASSLDGGYGYTF	TGTGCCAGCAGCTTAGACGGTGGCTATGGCTACACCTTC
TRBV3-1	-	few	TRBJ2-5	CASSSTGKETQYF	TGTGCCAGCAGCTCCACAGGGAAGGAGACCCAGTACTTC
TRBV7-9	TRBD1	few	TRBJ2-7	CASSSTGTGGRYEQYF	TGTGCCAGCAGCTCGACCGGAACAGGGGGACGCTACGAGCAGTACTTC
TRBV12-3/TRBV12-4	-	-	TRBJ2-5	CASRQTGETQYF	TGTGCCAGCAGGCAGACAGGCGAGACCCAGTACTTC
TRBV20-1	TRBD1	-	TRBJ1-5	CSARDRGFGGNQPQHF	TGCAGTGCTAGGGACAGGGGTTTCGGAGGCAATCAGCCCCAGCATTTT